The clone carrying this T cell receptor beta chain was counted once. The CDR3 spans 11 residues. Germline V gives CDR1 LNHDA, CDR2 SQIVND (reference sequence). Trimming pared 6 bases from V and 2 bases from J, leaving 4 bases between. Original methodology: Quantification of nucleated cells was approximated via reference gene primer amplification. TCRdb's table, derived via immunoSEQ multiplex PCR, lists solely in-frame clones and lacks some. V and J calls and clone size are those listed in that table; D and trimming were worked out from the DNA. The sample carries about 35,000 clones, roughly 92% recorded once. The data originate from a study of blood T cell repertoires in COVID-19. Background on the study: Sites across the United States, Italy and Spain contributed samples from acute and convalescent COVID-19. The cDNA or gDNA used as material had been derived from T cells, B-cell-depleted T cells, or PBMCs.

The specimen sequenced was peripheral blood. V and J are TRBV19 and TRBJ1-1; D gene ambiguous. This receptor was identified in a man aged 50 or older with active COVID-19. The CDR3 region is CASRANTEAFF. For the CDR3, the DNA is TGTGCCAGTAGGGCAAACACTGAAGCTTTCTTT.